This entry is about one TCR beta chain. This sample stems from a study of blood T cell repertoires in COVID-19. V lost 8 bases and J lost 2; bases outside the gene matches: 8. Germline-derived CDR1 and CDR2 are MNHEY and SMNVEV (reference sequence). This CDR3 has 14 residues. The repertoire was sequenced with immunoSEQ multiplex PCR; TCRdb's copy has only in-frame clones and lacks some. The sample includes approximately 70,000 clones, about 81% of them seen just once. Input material: peripheral blood. The gene calls are TRBV27 and TRBJ2-5; 7 bases line up with TRBD2. The sequence came from a woman older than 75 with acute or convalescent COVID-19. The CDR3 loop is CASQRAGAQETQYF. The CDR3, as DNA: TGTGCCAGCCAGCGGGCGGGAGCTCAAGAGACCCAGTACTTC.